This T cell receptor beta chain emerged from a study of cytomegalovirus exposure and HLA in healthy donors. About the study: Ancestry clustering placed 70% to 90% of a few hundred genotyped donors in the Caucasian-associated cluster. Findings of the study overall: In the analysis, some V segments, TRBV6-2 and TRBV6-3 included, were excluded as indistinguishable.

Germline CDR1 and CDR2: SGHDT and YYEEEE. The CDR3 runs 15 residues. V was cut by 1 base and J by 5 bases, with 15 bases left in between. Worth noting for this clone: What it recognizes is unknown.

A multiplex PCR was run with 60 Vbeta primers and 13 Jbeta primers. Data came from immunoSEQ multiplex PCR; TCRdb stores just in-frame clones and leaves some out. This sample carries roughly 200,000 clones, about 80% of them seen once, and the ten largest clones take about 0.58%. V gene TRBV5-6 combines with J gene TRBJ1-2; TRBD1 is a possible D gene (5 bases). The sample taken for sequencing was PBMCs. This receptor was identified in a woman aged 40 to 50 in good health and CMV-seronegative. The CDR3 loop is CASSLLRQLTYGYTF. In DNA, the CDR3 is TGTGCCAGCAGCTTGTTAAGACAGCTAACTTATGGCTACACCTTC.